The source of this TCR beta chain is a study of regulatory T cells in long-lasting Graves disease. This clonotype was counted at least ten times. The antigen is not known. Time point described: newly diagnosed GD, antithyroid drugs for less than 3 months. Preparation of the TCR library used RNA extracted from PBMCs. According to the study, TCR beta libraries were built with iRepertoire HTBI primers and CDR3-region Arm-PCR. TCRdb reprocessed the multiplex PCR reads via MiXCR and lists one record per CDR3 protein. Among 400,000 to 500,000 distinct CDR3 sequences, roughly 15% were seen once, and the ten largest hold approximately 17%. Broader study findings: Less diverse TCR repertoires were seen in persistent Graves' patients than in newly diagnosed ones.

The germline V gene has CDR1 MNHEY and CDR2 SMNVEV (reference sequence). Deletions cut 7 bases from V and 6 bases from J, with 16 bases between. This CDR3 comprises 14 residues. These records were also assigned to another study, of T cells in Graves' hyperthyroidism and ophthalmopathy.

This clonotype was obtained from a woman aged 45 to 65 with Graves disease. The V gene is TRBV27, the J gene TRBJ2-1; D unclear. The input for sequencing was peripheral blood mononuclear cells (PBMCs), taken at new diagnosis, from a patient treated with antithyroid drugs. This CDR3 reads CASNLRTGGNEQFF. The CDR3 DNA is TGTGCCAGCAATCTCCGAACGGGCGGCAATGAGCAGTTCTTC.